The clone carrying this T cell receptor (beta chain) was picked up many times. The sample is drawn from a study of T cells in Graves' hyperthyroidism and ophthalmopathy. Germline assignment: CDR1 GTSNPN and CDR2 SVGIG (reference sequence). The CDR3 is made up of 16 amino acids. V lost 2 bases to trimming and J lost 1 base, with 15 bases between them. RNA transcripts gave rise to amplified TCR beta CDR3 regions. In the first-round RT-PCR of the TCR CDR3, the HTBI primer set was used. From the multiplex PCR reads, TCRdb called clonotypes with MiXCR, one entry per CDR3 protein. The sample has hundreds of thousands of distinct CDR3 sequences; 13% to 15% are singletons.

The genes are TRBV30 and TRBJ1-5, with D possibly TRBD1 on 6 matching bases. The specimen was blood. The sequence derives from a woman between 35 and 50 years old with Graves' hyperthyroidism. The CDR3 sequence: CAWSPPGGWSNQPQHF. The CDR3 DNA reads TGTGCCTGGAGTCCCCCCGGGGGCTGGAGCAATCAGCCCCAGCATTTT. Using reference TRBV30 and TRBJ1-5 for the parts outside the CDR3, the full variable domain is SQTIHQWPATLVQPVGSPLSLECTVEGTSNPNLYWYRQAAGRGLQLLFYSVGIGQISSEVPQNLSASRPQDRQFILSSKKLLLSDSGFYLCAWSPPGGWSNQPQHFGDGTRLSIL.